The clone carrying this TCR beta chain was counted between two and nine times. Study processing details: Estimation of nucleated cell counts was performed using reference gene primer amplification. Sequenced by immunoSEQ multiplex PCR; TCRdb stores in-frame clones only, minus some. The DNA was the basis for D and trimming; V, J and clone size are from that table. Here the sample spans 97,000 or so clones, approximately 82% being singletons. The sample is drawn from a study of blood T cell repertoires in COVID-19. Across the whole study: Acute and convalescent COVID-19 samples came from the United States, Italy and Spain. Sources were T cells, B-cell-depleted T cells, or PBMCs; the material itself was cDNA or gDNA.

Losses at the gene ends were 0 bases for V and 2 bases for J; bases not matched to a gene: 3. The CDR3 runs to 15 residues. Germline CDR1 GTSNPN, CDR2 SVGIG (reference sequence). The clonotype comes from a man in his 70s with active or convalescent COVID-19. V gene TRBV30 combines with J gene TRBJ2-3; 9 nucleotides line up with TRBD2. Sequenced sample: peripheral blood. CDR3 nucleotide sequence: TGTGCCTGGAGTGTGACTAGCGGCCCCACAGATACGCAGTATTTT. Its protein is CAWSVTSGPTDTQYF.